This T cell receptor beta chain is drawn from a study of T cells in Graves' hyperthyroidism and ophthalmopathy (dated by TCRdb to about 2019). Context from the whole study: Peripheral blood was collected at initial diagnosis, before any treatment. In six Graves' hyperthyroidism patients, the study also compared T-cell repertoires from thyroid tissue with T-cell repertoires from blood. To identify distinguishing TCR V-J signatures, a discovery cohort of around 100 patients was used, comprising 43 with Graves' ophthalmopathy and some 60 with stable Graves' hyperthyroidism. According to the paper, TCR Vbeta CDR3 sequencing was carried out on over 130 peripheral blood samples, which came from fewer than 50 ophthalmopathy, under 80 hyperthyroidism and approximately 17 progressor patients. The 100 discovery patients were divided at random into training and test sets in a 7:3 ratio. Prospective prediction of ophthalmopathy was tested in an independent validation cohort of 18 to 20 hyperthyroidism patients and 17 patients who later progressed to ophthalmopathy. Following sampling, methimazole starting at 30 mg daily was given to hyperthyroidism patients, and high-dose intravenous methylprednisolone was given to ophthalmopathy patients.

The TCR beta CDR3 regions were amplified from RNA transcripts. A first-round RT-PCR of the TCR CDR3 used the HTBI primer set with the Qiagen OneStep RT-PCR kit. A second multiplex PCR round built the libraries, followed by size selection and purification. Sequencing of the libraries was done on an Illumina HiSeq2000 using paired-end 100 bp reads. As for the original processing: SOAPnuke was used to process the raw data, removing reads that contained adapters or uncalled bases, had a mean Phred below 15, or lacked an exact match to the constant primer or identifier. High-quality paired reads were merged using COPE v1.2.5, and each unique nucleotide sequence was defined as a clonotype. MiTCR v1.1 was used to align clonotypes to the IMGT TRBV, TRBD and TRBJ reference segments. Only V-J combinations with frequency above 0.0001, covering 99% to 99.2% of repertoires, were analysed. The TCS score was defined as the ratio of F50 (clonal expansion) to E x V (chaos), calculated using BLOSUM62-based TCRdist between CDR3 peptides within each V-J. Welch's t-statistics and random forest reduced 500 to 550 V-J features to fewer than 15, which were used in a naive Bayes classifier (R e1071). TCRdb redid the processing of the public reads, applying fastp at Q25 and MiXCR, and retained in-frame beta chains. Under each unique CDR3 protein, matching rows form one entry showing the most common genes and DNA. For this entry, the V and J calls and clone size follow TCRdb and not the study's own pipeline. The table for this sample lists fewer than 650,000 distinct CDR3 sequences; roughly 14% of them were counted only once. The ten largest make up approximately 5.7% of the sample.

General study outcomes and caveats: In validation, the model predicted progression to ophthalmopathy a median of approximately 6.3 months before onset, with 65% to 71% sensitivity and roughly 72% specificity. A 13 V-J signature model separated ophthalmopathy from stable hyperthyroidism, with around 90% sensitivity and 81.08% specificity in cross-validation and 80%/75% in testing. Most expanded thyroid clonotypes (frequency above 0.001) were also found in blood, which suggests that blood repertoires may mirror thyroid immune responses. No statistical method was used to set the sample size in advance, and investigators knew the group allocation.

Hyperthyroidism patients were newly diagnosed, had a disease duration of under 2 months, and were aged 18 to 65 years. Any patient with an uncontrolled infection, another autoimmune disease, pregnancy or lactation was excluded. Diagnoses were based on clinical symptoms, serum thyroxine and TRAb, thyroid ultrasound and orbital computed tomography. For progressor patients, blood was drawn at the first diagnosis of hyperthyroidism, before any ophthalmopathy symptoms had appeared. PBMCs were separated from 8 to 10 ml of fresh peripheral blood using Ficoll-Paque density gradient centrifugation. Patients classed as progressors first received a Graves' hyperthyroidism diagnosis and then went on to develop ophthalmopathy during follow-up. Trizol reagent was used to extract total RNA, and RNA quality was then checked on an Agilent 2100 Bioanalyzer. About this clonotype itself: Its antigen remains undetermined. Since no conserved phenylalanine or tryptophan closes the CDR3, a read error is the likely cause.

The length of the CDR3 is 16 amino acids, counting both ends. Only the CDR3 region is kept as DNA, spanning 48 bases read in frame from base 1. V drops 5 bases and J drops 4 bases, leaving 21 bases in between. According to the germline V gene (reference sequence), CDR1 reads DFQATT and CDR2 reads SNEGSKA. Sequencing used blood. This clonotype was sampled from a woman aged 25 to 39 with Graves' hyperthyroidism that later progressed to Graves' ophthalmopathy. Recombination joined TRBV20-1 with TRBJ1-3, and TRBD1 may be the D gene, going by 5 matching bases. The CDR3 amino acid sequence is: CSAPKAGTNAGNTIYS. The DNA sequence follows: TGCAGTGCTCCTAAGGCAGGGACCAATGCCGGAAACACCATATATTCT.